Presented here are 30 T cell receptor beta chains from one specimen sequenced in a study of T cell responses to AZD1222 COVID-19 vaccine (dated by TCRdb to the early 2020s). What this sample's time point label stands for: about 28 days (+/-7) after the second vaccine dose. To prepare the library, the immunoSEQ multiplex PCR assay was applied. In TCRdb, the immuneACCESS table is reduced to in-frame sequences with V and J assigned. These tables do not hold every clone; where another copy was compared, an unresolved V gene accounts for under half, and the others remain unexplained. The sample includes about 110,000 clones, with around nine tenths observed a single time. 5% to 8% of the sample lies in the top ten. The source material was peripheral blood, sampled 28 days after the second AZD1222 dose. Receptors were obtained from an adult who received the AZD1222 COVID-19 vaccine.

CDR3 bases: TGTGCCAGCTCACCACGTCCGGATGCAGGGGCCACCATATATTTT. Its protein product is CASSPRPDAGATIYF. This sequence joins TRBV18 and TRBJ1-3; D is possibly TRBD1 (6 bases). The CDR3 spans 15 residues. V shed 1 base and J shed 9 bases, with 16 bases lying between them. Germline V lookup: CDR1 KGHSH, CDR2 LQKENI.

This chain joins TRBV24-1 and TRBJ2-3; TRBD1 agrees at 7 bases. CDR3 length: 17 residues. V was pared by 4 bases and J by 0 bases, with 9 bases of the junction left unmatched. Per the germline V gene, CDR1 is KGHDR and CDR2 is SFDVKD. In DNA form, the CDR3 reads TGTGCCACCAGTGACCGCCGGACAGGCGTGAGCACAGATACGCAGTATTTT. The encoded protein is CATSDRRTGVSTDTQYF.

The chain is built from TRBV27 and TRBJ2-3; TRBD1 matches at 7 bases. The CDR3 has 15 amino acids. After removal of 8 bases from V and 5 bases from J, the junction contained 13 bases not matched to a gene. Germline CDR1 is MNHEY and CDR2 is SMNVEV (reference sequence). CDR3 nucleotide sequence: TGTGCCAGCTGGGGACAGCTAGGGTATAAAGATACGCAGTATTTT. It is translated as CASWGQLGYKDTQYF.

The chain has TRBV7-2 and TRBJ2-1, with TRBD2 identical over 9 bases. This CDR3 is 15 amino acids long. Trimming cost V 6 bases and J 4 bases; bases outside gene matches: 7. The germline gives CDR1 SGHTA, CDR2 FQGNSA. CDR3 sequence reads: CASSSGTSLYNEQFF. CDR3 DNA sequence: TGTGCCAGCAGTTCCGGGACTAGCTTATACAATGAGCAGTTCTTC.

This chain joins TRBV6-5 and TRBJ1-6; a weak D match, TRBD1 (5 bases). This CDR3 comprises 14 residues. CDR1 MNHEY and CDR2 SVGAGI come from the germline V gene. Trimming cost V 2 bases and J 7 bases, with 9 bases left between them. This CDR3 is CASSYAAGNSPLHF. The CDR3, as DNA: TGTGCCAGCAGTTACGCGGCAGGGAATTCACCCCTCCACTTT.

The genes are TRBV10-2 and TRBJ1-5; 7 bases are a match to TRBD1. Trimming took 10 bases from V and 2 from J; bases not matched to a gene: 11. The CDR3 length is 15 residues. Germline CDR1 is WSHSY and CDR2 is SAAADI. CDR3 sequence reads: CATQGGAEGNQPQHF. The CDR3 DNA is TGCGCCACCCAGGGGGGGGCCGAGGGCAATCAGCCCCAGCATTTT.

This chain joins TRBV13 and TRBJ2-1; D unresolved. V was trimmed by 8 bases and J by 0 bases, leaving 11 bases between them. CDR1 and CDR2 from the germline V gene are PRHDT and FYEKMQ (reference sequence). The CDR3 is 14 amino acids. CDR3 coding DNA: TGTGCCAGCTCCGGGTTTAGCTCCTACAATGAGCAGTTCTTC. Translated: CASSGFSSYNEQFF. The whole variable domain, filled in from reference TRBV13 and TRBJ2-1, reads AAGVIQSPRHLIKEKRETATLKCYPIPRHDTVYWYQQGPGQDPQFLISFYEKMQSDKGSIPDRFSAQQFSDYHSELNMSSLELGDSALYFCASSGFSSYNEQFFGPGTRLTVL.

CDR3 amino acids: CASRPRETPDTQYF. DNA of the CDR3: TGTGCCAGTCGCCCAAGGGAAACGCCAGATACGCAGTATTTT. The chain links TRBV19 to TRBJ2-3; D gene ambiguous. Germline values: CDR1 LNHDA, CDR2 SQIVND (reference sequence). Trimming cost V 8 bases and J 4 bases, with 16 bases left between them. This CDR3 has 14 amino acids. Together with reference TRBV19 and TRBJ2-3, the CDR3 gives the full variable domain: DGGITQSPKYLFRKEGQNVTLSCEQNLNHDAMYWYRQDPGQGLRLIYYSQIVNDFQKGDIAEGYSVSREKKESFPLTVTSAQKNPTAFYLCASRPRETPDTQYFGPGTRLTVL.

The V gene is TRBV24-1, the J gene TRBJ1-5; the D gene is possibly TRBD1 (5 bases). The V and J ends lost 1 base and 0 bases respectively, with 9 bases between them. Germline V CDR1 and CDR2: KGHDR, SFDVKD. This CDR3 comprises 16 residues. CDR3 in DNA: TGTGCCACCAGTGATTTAGGGGCTTATAGCAATCAGCCCCAGCATTTT. Its translation: CATSDLGAYSNQPQHF.

V and J are TRBV18 and TRBJ1-6; 10 bases fit TRBD1. Germline V CDR1 and CDR2: KGHSH, LQKENI. The CDR3 runs 17 residues. V trimming: 2 bases; J trimming: 5 bases; junction bases outside the gene matches: 6. The CDR3 sequence is CASSPGDRGRDNSPLHF. Here the CDR3 DNA reads TGTGCCAGCTCACCAGGGGACAGGGGTAGAGATAATTCACCCCTCCACTTT.

The chain employs TRBV27 and TRBJ1-2, with TRBD1 as a possible D gene (5 bases). Germline V gene sequence: CDR1 MNHEY, CDR2 SMNVEV (reference sequence). This CDR3 is built from 16 residues. Trimming cost V 0 bases and J 6 bases, with 17 bases left between them. In DNA form, the CDR3 reads TGTGCCAGCAGTTTATCCGGAACGCGGCGGGGGAATGGCTACACCTTC. Residues: CASSLSGTRRGNGYTF.

This clone came up once. The chain has TRBV5-6 and TRBJ1-2, with D tentatively TRBD1 (6 bases). Trimming pared 4 bases from V and 8 bases from J, leaving 18 bases between. CDR3 length: 14 amino acids. CDR1 and CDR2 from the germline V gene are SGHDT and YYEEEE. The CDR3 DNA reads TGTGCCAGCAGCCTGCCCGGGGACACCTTGGGCTACACCTTC. Protein product: CASSLPGDTLGYTF.

The chain recombines TRBV5-4 with TRBJ2-7, with 8 bases that match TRBD2. The CDR3 has 16 amino acids. The ends lost 3 bases at V and 4 bases at J; junction bases unmatched: 12. CDR1 and CDR2 (germline): SGHNT, YYREEE (reference sequence). This CDR3 is CASSSVFGTRSYEQYF. CDR3 sequence (DNA): TGTGCCAGCAGCTCCGTGTTCGGGACTAGGTCGTACGAGCAGTACTTC.

The gene calls are TRBV5-1 and TRBJ1-2; 7 bases are a match to TRBD1. This CDR3 comprises 15 residues. V trimming: 0 bases; J trimming: 8 bases; junction bases outside the gene matches: 10. From germline, CDR1 is SGHRS and CDR2 YFSETQ. The CDR3 DNA follows: TGCGCCAGCAGCTTGGCCGGACAGGTGAACCTCGGCTACACCTTC. Its protein is CASSLAGQVNLGYTF.

The CDR3 region has the DNA TGTGCCAGCTCACCCCCAGGGGCAGGCATGAACACTGAAGCTTTCTTT. Protein sequence: CASSPPGAGMNTEAFF. The chain links TRBV18 to TRBJ1-1, with D possibly TRBD1 on 6 matching bases. This CDR3 comprises 16 residues. Trimming removed 3 bases from V and 0 bases from J, with 14 bases in between. The germline CDR1 and CDR2 sequences are KGHSH and LQKENI.

The genes are TRBV3-1 (or the pseudogene TRBV3-2) and TRBJ2-3, with D possibly being TRBD1 or TRBD2 (5 bases each). V was cut by 2 bases and J by 4 bases, with 16 bases left in between. The CDR3 is 16 amino acids. Germline V gives CDR1 LGHDT, CDR2 YNNKEL (reference sequence). The CDR3 region has the DNA TGTGCCAGCAGCCAACTAGGGACGGGCGGGTCAGATACGCAGTATTTT. The encoded protein is CASSQLGTGGSDTQYF.

The chain uses TRBV11-2 and TRBJ2-5; TRBD2 matches at 13 bases. Germline V lookup: CDR1 SGHAT, CDR2 FQNNGV. The CDR3 has 16 residues. Trimming at V came to 3 bases and at J to 2 bases, leaving 3 bases not matched to a gene. Here the CDR3 DNA reads TGTGCCAGCAGCTTGGAGGGACTAGCGGGACAAGAGACCCAGTACTTC. Protein product: CASSLEGLAGQETQYF.

This clone was seen a single time. The CDR3 here is CASSSGGFNYGYTF. The CDR3 nucleotides read TGTGCCAGCAGTTCGGGAGGTTTTAACTATGGCTACACCTTC. The chain recombines TRBV6-6 with TRBJ1-2; no firm D call. Deletions cut 4 bases from V and 1 base from J, with 10 bases between. The germline V gene has CDR1 MNHNY and CDR2 SVGAGI (reference sequence). The CDR3 is 14 residues long.

This chain uses TRBV7-8 with TRBJ2-5; 7 positions match TRBD2. The CDR3 contains 13 residues. CDR1 and CDR2 from the germline V gene are SGHVS and FQNEAQ. V lost 3 bases, J lost 4 bases, and 2 bases stayed unmatched. The CDR3, as DNA: TGTGCCAGCAGCTTCGCGGGAGTAGAGACCCAGTACTTC. This encodes CASSFAGVETQYF.

This clone is labeled as medium-sized. This chain links TRBV5-5 with TRBJ2-7; 10 bases align to TRBD1. Trimming at V came to 4 bases and at J to 4 bases, leaving 8 bases not matched to a gene. The CDR3 loop spans 15 amino acids. Germline assignment: CDR1 SGHKS and CDR2 YYEKEE (reference sequence). CDR3 bases: TGTGCCAGCAGCGACGGACAGGGGGACGTGTACGAGCAGTACTTC. It translates to CASSDGQGDVYEQYF. Looking up the rest from reference TRBV5-5 and TRBJ2-7 gives the full variable domain: DAGVTQSPTHLIKTRGQQVTLRCSPISGHKSVSWYQQVLGQGPQFIFQYYEKEERGRGNFPDRFSARQFPNYSSELNVNALLLGDSALYLCASSDGQGDVYEQYFGPGTRLTVT.

The V call is TRBV5-1, the J call TRBJ1-1; the D is unclear. The germline V gene encodes CDR1 SGHRS and CDR2 YFSETQ. Trimming shortened V by 0 bases and J by 4 bases, and 10 bases separated the two germline ends. The CDR3 length is 14 residues. CDR3 amino acids: CASSLVGPGTEAFF. DNA of the CDR3: TGCGCCAGCAGCTTGGTCGGACCGGGCACTGAAGCTTTCTTT.

The V call is TRBV2, the J call TRBJ1-5; D not certain. The germline V gene encodes CDR1 SNHLY and CDR2 FYNNEI. Trimming removed 4 bases from V and 1 base from J, with 11 bases in between. The CDR3 runs 15 residues. The CDR3 DNA reads as TGTGCCAGCAGTGTCAGAGGAGGGAGCAATCAGCCCCAGCATTTT. Residues: CASSVRGGSNQPQHF.

V and J are TRBV2 and TRBJ2-5, with 7 bases fitting TRBD2. Trimming took 5 bases from V and 1 from J; bases not matched to a gene: 7. The germline V gene encodes CDR1 SNHLY and CDR2 FYNNEI. There are 15 residues in the CDR3. The CDR3: CASSLSGALQETQYF. DNA of the CDR3: TGTGCCAGCAGTCTCAGCGGGGCCCTCCAAGAGACCCAGTACTTC. Combining the CDR3 with reference TRBV2 and TRBJ2-5 gives the whole variable domain EPEVTQTPSHQVTQMGQEVILRCVPISNHLYFYWYRQILGQKVEFLVSFYNNEISEKSEIFDDQFSVERPDGSNFTLKIRSTKLEDSAMYFCASSLSGALQETQYFGPGTRLLVL.

This sequence joins TRBV18 and TRBJ1-6; D remains ambiguous. Germline V CDR1 and CDR2: KGHSH, LQKENI. The CDR3 sequence is 16 residues long. With 6 bases removed from V and 0 bases from J, the gap between germline ends came to 12 bases. CDR3 nucleotides: TGTGCCAGCTCCCCGCAGATGAGCTCCTATAATTCACCCCTCCACTTT. This translates into CASSPQMSSYNSPLHF.

The chain uses TRBV5-1 and TRBJ2-3, with D maybe TRBD1 (5 bases). CDR1 is SGHRS, CDR2 YFSETQ, per germline. V was cut by 1 base and J by 3 bases, with 12 bases left in between. The CDR3 extends over 15 amino acids. CDR3 nucleotide sequence: TGCGCCAGCAGCTTGCGGGTAAGGGGTACAGATACGCAGTATTTT. This codes for CASSLRVRGTDTQYF. The variable domain in full, with the rest retrieved from reference TRBV5-1 and TRBJ2-3, is KAGVTQTPRYLIKTRGQQVTLSCSPISGHRSVSWYQQTPGQGLQFLFEYFSETQRNKGNFPGRFSGRQFSNSRSEMNVSTLELGDSALYLCASSLRVRGTDTQYFGPGTRLTVL.

Comments on this clone: One end of the junction is discordant with germline, which a read error may explain. The chain recombines TRBV12-3 or TRBV12-4 with TRBJ2-7; D gene unclear. The CDR3 spans 9 residues. In DNA, the CDR3 is TGTGCCAGCAGTTCCCCCAAGGTCTTC. This codes for CASSSPKVF.

The V call is TRBV28, the J call TRBJ2-1; D remains unclear. CDR3 length: 14 residues. With 2 bases removed from V and 2 bases from J, the gap between germline ends came to 7 bases. Germline V lookup: CDR1 MDHEN, CDR2 SYDVKM. Written as DNA, the CDR3 is TGTGCCAGCAGTTTACCCCCGGCCTACAATGAGCAGTTCTTC. This encodes CASSLPPAYNEQFF.

This rearrangement joins TRBV2 to TRBJ2-3; a possible D gene is TRBD1 (6 bases). The CDR3 is made up of 17 amino acids. Trimming removed 7 bases at V and 7 bases at J, with 27 bases between. In germline, CDR1 is SNHLY, CDR2 FYNNEI. The CDR3 region has the DNA TGTGCCAGCAAACTCACACCGGGACAAACGTCCACGAATACGCAGTATTTT. The encoded protein is CASKLTPGQTSTNTQYF.

The V gene is TRBV5-4, the J gene TRBJ2-5; TRBD2 matches 7 bases. The CDR3 spans 15 residues. V was pared by 2 bases and J by 1 base, with 5 bases of the junction left unmatched. CDR1 and CDR2 (germline): SGHNT, YYREEE (reference sequence). CDR3 sequence: CASSFRLAAQETQYF. For the CDR3, the DNA is TGTGCCAGCAGCTTTAGACTAGCTGCCCAAGAGACCCAGTACTTC.

The chain is built from TRBV28 and TRBJ1-6, with a weak D call TRBD1 (6 bases). Germline loops: CDR1 MDHEN, CDR2 SYDVKM. The CDR3 length is 14 residues. V lost 2 bases to trimming and J lost 7 bases, with 9 bases between them. CDR3 region: CASSLGRGNSPLHF. Written as DNA, the CDR3 is TGTGCCAGCAGTTTAGGCAGGGGAAATTCACCCCTCCACTTT.